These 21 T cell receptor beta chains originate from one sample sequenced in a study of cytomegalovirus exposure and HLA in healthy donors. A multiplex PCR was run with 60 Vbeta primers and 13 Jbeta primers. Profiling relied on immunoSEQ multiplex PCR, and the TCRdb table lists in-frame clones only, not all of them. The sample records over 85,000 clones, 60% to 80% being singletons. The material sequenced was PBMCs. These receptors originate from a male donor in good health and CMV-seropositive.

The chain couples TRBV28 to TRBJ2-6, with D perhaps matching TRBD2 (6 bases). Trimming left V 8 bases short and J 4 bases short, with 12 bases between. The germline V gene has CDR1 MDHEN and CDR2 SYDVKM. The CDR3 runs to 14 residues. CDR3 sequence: CASGGGEGANVLTF. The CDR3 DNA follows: TGTGCCAGCGGAGGAGGGGAAGGGGCCAACGTCCTGACTTTC. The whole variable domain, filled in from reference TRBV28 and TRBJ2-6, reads DVKVTQSSRYLVKRTGEKVFLECVQDMDHENMFWYRQDPGLGLRLIYFSYDVKMKEKGDIPEGYSVSREKKERFSLILESASTNQTSMYLCASGGGEGANVLTFGAGSRLTVL.

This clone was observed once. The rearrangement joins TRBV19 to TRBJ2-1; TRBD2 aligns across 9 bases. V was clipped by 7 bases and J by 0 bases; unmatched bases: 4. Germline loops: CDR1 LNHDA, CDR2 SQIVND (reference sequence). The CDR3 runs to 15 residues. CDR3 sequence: CASTFSGSSYNEQFF. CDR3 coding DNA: TGTGCCAGTACTTTTAGCGGGAGCTCCTACAATGAGCAGTTCTTC.

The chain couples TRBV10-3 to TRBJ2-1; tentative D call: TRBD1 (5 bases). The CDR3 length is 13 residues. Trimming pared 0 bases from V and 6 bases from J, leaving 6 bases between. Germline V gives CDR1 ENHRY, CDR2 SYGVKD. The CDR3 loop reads CAISESRGNEQFF. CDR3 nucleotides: TGTGCCATCAGTGAGTCTAGGGGCAATGAGCAGTTCTTC.

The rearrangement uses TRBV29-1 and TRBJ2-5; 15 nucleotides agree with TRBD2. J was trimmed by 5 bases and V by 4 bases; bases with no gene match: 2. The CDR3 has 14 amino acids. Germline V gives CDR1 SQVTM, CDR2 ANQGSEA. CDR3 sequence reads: CSVGTSGRAETQYF. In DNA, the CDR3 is TGCAGCGTTGGGACTAGCGGGAGGGCTGAGACCCAGTACTTC.

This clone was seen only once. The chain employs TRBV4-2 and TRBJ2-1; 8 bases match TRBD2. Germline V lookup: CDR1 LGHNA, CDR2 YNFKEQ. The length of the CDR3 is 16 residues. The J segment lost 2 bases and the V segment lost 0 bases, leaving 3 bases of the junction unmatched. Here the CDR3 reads CASSQEGLVAYNEQFF. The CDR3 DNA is TGTGCCAGCAGCCAAGAGGGACTAGTAGCCTACAATGAGCAGTTCTTC.

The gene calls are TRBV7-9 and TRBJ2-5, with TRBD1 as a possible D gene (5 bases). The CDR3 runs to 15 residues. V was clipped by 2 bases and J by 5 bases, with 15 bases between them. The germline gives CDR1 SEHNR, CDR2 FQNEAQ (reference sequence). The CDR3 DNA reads TGTGCCAGCAGCTTACCCAGGGTTCGTGATGAGACCCAGTACTTC. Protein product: CASSLPRVRDETQYF. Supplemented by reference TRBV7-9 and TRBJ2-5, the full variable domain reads DTGVSQNPRHKITKRGQNVTFRCDPISEHNRLYWYRQTLGQGPEFLTYFQNEAQLEKSRLLSDRFSAERPKGSFSTLEIQRTEQGDSAMYLCASSLPRVRDETQYFGPGTRLLVL.

The CDR3 is CASSYGTSTSEQYF. CDR3 nucleotide sequence: TGCGCCAGCAGCTACGGGACTAGCACCAGCGAGCAGTACTTC. The V gene is TRBV5-1, the J gene TRBJ2-7, with TRBD2 matching 9 bases. The ends lost 3 bases at V and 6 bases at J; junction bases unmatched: 7. This CDR3 has 14 amino acids. The germline gives CDR1 SGHRS, CDR2 YFSETQ. Based on the CDR3 plus reference TRBV5-1 and TRBJ2-7, the full variable domain is KAGVTQTPRYLIKTRGQQVTLSCSPISGHRSVSWYQQTPGQGLQFLFEYFSETQRNKGNFPGRFSGRQFSNSRSEMNVSTLELGDSALYLCASSYGTSTSEQYFGPGTRLTVT.

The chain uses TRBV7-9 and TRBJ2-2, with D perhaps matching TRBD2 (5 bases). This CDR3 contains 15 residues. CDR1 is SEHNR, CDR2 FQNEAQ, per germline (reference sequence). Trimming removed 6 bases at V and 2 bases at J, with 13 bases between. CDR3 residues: CASRMGSGNTGELFF. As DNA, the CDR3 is TGTGCCAGCAGAATGGGGAGCGGCAACACCGGGGAGCTGTTTTTT.

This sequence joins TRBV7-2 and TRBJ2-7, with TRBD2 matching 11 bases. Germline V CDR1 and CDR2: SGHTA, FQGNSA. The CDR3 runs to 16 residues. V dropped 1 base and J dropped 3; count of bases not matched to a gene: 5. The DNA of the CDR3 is TGTGCCAGCAGCTTAGAGGGTAGCGGGAGGGTCTACGAGCAGTACTTC. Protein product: CASSLEGSGRVYEQYF.

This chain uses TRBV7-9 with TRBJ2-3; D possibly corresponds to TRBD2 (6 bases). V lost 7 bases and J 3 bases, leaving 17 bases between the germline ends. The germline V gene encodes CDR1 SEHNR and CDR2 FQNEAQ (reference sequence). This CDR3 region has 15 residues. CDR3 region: CASTLSGQTTDTQYF. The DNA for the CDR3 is TGTGCCAGCACCCTTAGCGGTCAAACGACAGATACGCAGTATTTT. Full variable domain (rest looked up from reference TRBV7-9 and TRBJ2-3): DTGVSQNPRHKITKRGQNVTFRCDPISEHNRLYWYRQTLGQGPEFLTYFQNEAQLEKSRLLSDRFSAERPKGSFSTLEIQRTEQGDSAMYLCASTLSGQTTDTQYFGPGTRLTVL.

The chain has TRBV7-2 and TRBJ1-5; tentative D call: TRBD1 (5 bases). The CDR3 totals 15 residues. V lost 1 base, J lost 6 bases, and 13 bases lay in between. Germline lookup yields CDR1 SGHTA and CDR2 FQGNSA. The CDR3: CASSLGIGGFQPQHF. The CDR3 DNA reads TGTGCCAGCAGCTTAGGGATCGGGGGTTTTCAGCCCCAGCATTTT.

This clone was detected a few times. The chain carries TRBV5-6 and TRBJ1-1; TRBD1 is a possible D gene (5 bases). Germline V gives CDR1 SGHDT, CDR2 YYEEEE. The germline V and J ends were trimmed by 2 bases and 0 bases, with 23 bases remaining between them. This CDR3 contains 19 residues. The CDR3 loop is CASSLGRGRPYSMNTEAFF. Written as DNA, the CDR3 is TGTGCCAGCAGCTTAGGGCGGGGACGTCCGTACTCAATGAACACTGAAGCTTTCTTT.

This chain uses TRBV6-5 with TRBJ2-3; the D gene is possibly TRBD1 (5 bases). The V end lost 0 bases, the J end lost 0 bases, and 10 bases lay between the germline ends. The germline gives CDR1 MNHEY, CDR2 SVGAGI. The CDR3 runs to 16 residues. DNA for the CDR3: TGTGCCAGCAGTTACTCGGGGCCAGCGAGCACAGATACGCAGTATTTT. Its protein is CASSYSGPASTDTQYF.

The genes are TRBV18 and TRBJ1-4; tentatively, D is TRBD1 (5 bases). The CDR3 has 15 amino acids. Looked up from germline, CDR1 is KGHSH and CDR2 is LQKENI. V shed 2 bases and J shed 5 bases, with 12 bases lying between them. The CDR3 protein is CASSPSSGKNEKLFF. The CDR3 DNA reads TGTGCCAGCTCACCAAGTTCAGGGAAGAATGAAAAACTGTTTTTT.

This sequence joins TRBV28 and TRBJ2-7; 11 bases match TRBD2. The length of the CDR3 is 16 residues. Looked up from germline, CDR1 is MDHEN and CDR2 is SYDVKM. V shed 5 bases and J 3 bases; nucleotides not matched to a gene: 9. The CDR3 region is CASSLTTSGTLYEQYF. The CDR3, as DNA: TGTGCCAGCAGTCTCACGACTAGCGGGACACTCTACGAGCAGTACTTC.

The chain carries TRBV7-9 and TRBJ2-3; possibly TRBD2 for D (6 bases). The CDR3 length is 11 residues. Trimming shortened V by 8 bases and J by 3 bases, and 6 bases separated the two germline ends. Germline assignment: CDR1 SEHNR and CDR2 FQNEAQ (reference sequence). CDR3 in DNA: TGTGCCAGCGGAGGGACAGATACGCAGTATTTT. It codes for CASGGTDTQYF.

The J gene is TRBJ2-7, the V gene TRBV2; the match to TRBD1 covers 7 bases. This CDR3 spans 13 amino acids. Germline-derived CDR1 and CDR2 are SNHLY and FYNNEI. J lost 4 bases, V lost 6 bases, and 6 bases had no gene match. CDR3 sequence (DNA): TGTGCCAGCAGCGGACAGGTCCGTTACGAGCAGTACTTC. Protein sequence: CASSGQVRYEQYF.

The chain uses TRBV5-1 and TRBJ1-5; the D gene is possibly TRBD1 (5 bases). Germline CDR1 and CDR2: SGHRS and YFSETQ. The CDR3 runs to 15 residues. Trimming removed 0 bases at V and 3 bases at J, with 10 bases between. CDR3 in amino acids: CASSLGDGANQPQHF. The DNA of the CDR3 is TGCGCCAGCAGCTTGGGGGATGGGGCCAATCAGCCCCAGCATTTT.

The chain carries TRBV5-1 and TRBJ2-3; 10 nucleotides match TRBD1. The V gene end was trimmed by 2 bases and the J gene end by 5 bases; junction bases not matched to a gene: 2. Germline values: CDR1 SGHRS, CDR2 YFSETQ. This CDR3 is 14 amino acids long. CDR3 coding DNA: TGCGCCAGCAGCTTTGACAGGGGGCTAGATACGCAGTATTTT. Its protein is CASSFDRGLDTQYF.

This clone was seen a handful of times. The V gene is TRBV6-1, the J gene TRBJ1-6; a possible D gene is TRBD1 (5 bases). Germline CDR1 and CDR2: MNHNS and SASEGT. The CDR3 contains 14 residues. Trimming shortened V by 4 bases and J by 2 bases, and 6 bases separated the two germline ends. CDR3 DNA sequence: TGTGCCAGCAGTGCAGGGCCCTATAATTCACCCCTCCACTTT. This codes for CASSAGPYNSPLHF.

In nucleotides, the CDR3 is TGTGCCAGCAGCCCGGGACAGGGGATGCAGTTGGGAGTAGATACGCAGTATTTT. Protein sequence: CASSPGQGMQLGVDTQYF. The chain is built from TRBV9 and TRBJ2-3, with 10 bases lining up with TRBD1. Germline CDR1 SGDLS, CDR2 YYNGEE. J gave up 5 bases and V 4 bases, and 16 bases lay outside the gene matches. The CDR3 has 18 amino acids.